The rows below give T cell receptor beta chains drawn from one sample of a study of blood T cell repertoires in COVID-19. This table comes from immunoSEQ multiplex PCR, and its TCRdb copy is limited to in-frame clones, with some not included. The repertoire holds around 100,000 clones, with over 75% as singletons. Sequencing was carried out using peripheral blood. The source of these receptors is a woman of 80 years or more with acute or convalescent COVID-19. CDR3s include the opening cysteine and the closing phenylalanine or tryptophan. The order of the fields is D gene, J gene, clone size, V gene, CDR3 DNA, CDR3 protein. The D gene is left open where the match is weak. Clone size, where shown, is once, few, many, or a class for clones that have expanded.

TRBD1 TRBJ1-1 few TRBV5-1 TGCGCCAGCAGCTTTTTGGGACAGGACAGAGCTTTCTTT CASSFLGQDRAFF
. TRBJ1-5 . TRBV4-3 TGCGCCAGCAGCCAAGGGTTCGGGGGTCAGCCCCAGCATTTT CASSQGFGGQPQHF
TRBD1 TRBJ2-7 . TRBV5-5 TGTGCCAGCAGCCCGGGTCGGGGACAGGGCTACGAGCAGTACTTC CASSPGRGQGYEQYF
. TRBJ1-2 . TRBV6-9 TGTGCCAGCAGTTACAGGGGCCATGGCTACACCTTC CASSYRGHGYTF
TRBD2 TRBJ2-7 once TRBV30 TGTGCCTGGAAGTGGGTAGCGGGTTTATACGAGCAGTACTTC CAWKWVAGLYEQYF
. TRBJ1-3 . TRBV10-3 TGTGCCATCAGTGAGTCTACCAGGGCTGGAAACACCATATATTTT CAISESTRAGNTIYF
. TRBJ2-7 . TRBV4-2 TGTGCCAGCAGCCAAGGGGCAGGGGACACCTACGAGCAGTACTTC CASSQGAGDTYEQYF
TRBD1 TRBJ2-2 . TRBV7-3 TGTGCCAGCAGCCGACGACAGGGCGGGGAGCTGTTTTTT CASSRRQGGELFF
. TRBJ1-4 once TRBV6-2/TRBV6-3 TGTGCCAGCAGTTGGGGAGGGGGGCGAACTCTCGGTCGGGGCGTAAAACTGTTTTTT CASSWGGGRTLGRGVKLFF
TRBD1 TRBJ1-2 . TRBV5-1 TGCGCCAGCAGTCAAGACCCCGGGACAGACTATGGCTACACCTTC CASSQDPGTDYGYTF
. TRBJ2-1 . TRBV6-4 TGTGCCAGCAGGGAGCTTTTGACAGCGTACAATGAGCAGTTCTTC CASRELLTAYNEQFF
TRBD1 TRBJ1-5 . TRBV7-2 TGTGCCAGCAGCTCGCCGGGACAGAGCAATCAGCCCCAGCATTTT CASSSPGQSNQPQHF
. TRBJ1-5 . TRBV7-8 TGTGCCACCTCCGGAGGACAGCACAATCAGCCCCAGCATTTT CATSGGQHNQPQHF
TRBD2 TRBJ2-7 few TRBV7-9 TGTGCCAGCAGCGCGGGACTAGCGGCCTACGAGCAGTACTTC CASSAGLAAYEQYF
TRBD1 TRBJ1-1 few TRBV5-4 TGTGCCAGCAGCTTGGTGGGACAGGGTACTGAAGCTTTCTTT CASSLVGQGTEAFF
. TRBJ1-5 . TRBV19 TGTGCCAGTAGTATAGATCTACCCAGGGGTAATCAGCCCCAGCATTTT CASSIDLPRGNQPQHF
. TRBJ2-7 once TRBV29-1 TGCAGCGTTGAAAGACAGGCAGAGCAGTACTTC CSVERQAEQYF
. TRBJ1-3 few TRBV5-1 TGCGCCAGCAGCTTGGTGGCCGCGGGCGCTGGAAACACCATATATTTT CASSLVAAGAGNTIYF
TRBD1 TRBJ2-2 . TRBV15 TGTGCCACCAGCAGCTCCGGGACAGGGGTAGCCGGGGAGCTGTTTTTT CATSSSGTGVAGELFF
TRBD1 TRBJ1-1 . TRBV27 TGTGCCAGCAGTCCCTGGGACAGGGGGCGAAGGGAGGCTTTCTTT CASSPWDRGRREAFF
TRBD1 TRBJ1-4 . TRBV19 TGTGCCAGTAGATCGCAGGGGGCGGCTGAAAAACTGTTTTTT CASRSQGAAEKLFF
. TRBJ1-2 . TRBV7-2 TGTGCCAGCCGACCGACTGGGGGCTACACCTTC CASRPTGGYTF
. TRBJ1-2 . TRBV20-1 TGCAGTGCTAGTAGGGAGACAGGCTATGGCTACACCTTC CSASRETGYGYTF
. TRBJ2-1 . TRBV4-1 TGCGCCAGCAGCCCGGTTCAGGGGCGGGAGAGCTCCTACAATGAGCAGTTCTTC CASSPVQGRESSYNEQFF
TRBD1 TRBJ1-2 . TRBV29-1 TGCAGCATCGGGACAGAAGGGCAGTCCGGCTACACCTTC CSIGTEGQSGYTF
. TRBJ1-1 . TRBV30 TGTGCCTGGAGTGTTACCACAGGGCGGGGGATGAAAGCTTTCTTT CAWSVTTGRGMKAFF
. TRBJ1-2 . TRBV5-6 TGTGCCAGCAGCAACAGTAGGGAGGGCTACACCTTC CASSNSREGYTF
. TRBJ2-3 . TRBV5-1 TGCGCCAGCAGCTTGGAACCCAGATCTAGCACAGATACGCAGTATTTT CASSLEPRSSTDTQYF
. TRBJ2-3 once TRBV19 TGTGCCAGTAGTATACAGGGTGATACGCAGTATTTT CASSIQGDTQYF
. TRBJ1-2 . TRBV7-2 TGTGCCAGCAGCTTTAGCGGGGCCTATGGCTACACCTTC CASSFSGAYGYTF
. TRBJ2-3 . TRBV5-4 TGTGCCAGCAGCTTGTGGCAGAGCACAGATACGCAGTATTTT CASSLWQSTDTQYF
. TRBJ2-3 . TRBV29-1 TGCAGCGTAGGGACAAGTCTCACAGATACGCAGTATTTT CSVGTSLTDTQYF
TRBD2 TRBJ2-1 . TRBV29-1 TGCAGCGTTCGAGTAGCGGGAGGGAGAAATGAGCAGTTCTTC CSVRVAGGRNEQFF
TRBD1 TRBJ1-5 . TRBV6-4 TGTGCCAGCAGTGCCTGGACCTCCGGACAGGGGGCGTCTCAGCCCCAGCATTTT CASSAWTSGQGASQPQHF
. TRBJ2-1 once TRBV14 TGTGCCAGCAGCCAAGTAGCGGAGCAGTTCTTC CASSQVAEQFF
TRBD1 TRBJ1-2 . TRBV19 TGTGCCAGTAACTCAGGGGGCGCGGGTGGCTACACCTTC CASNSGGAGGYTF
. TRBJ2-7 . TRBV4-2 TGTGCCAGCAGCCAAGTAGGGCAGGGCAACGAGCAGTACTTC CASSQVGQGNEQYF
TRBD1 TRBJ1-1 . TRBV7-8 TGTGCCAGCAGCTTAGGCCAGGGGGCTCACACTGAAGCTTTCTTT CASSLGQGAHTEAFF
TRBD1 TRBJ1-1 . TRBV6-2/TRBV6-3 TGTGCCAGCAGTTATACCCGACGGACAGGGTTTGACACTGAAGCTTTCTTT CASSYTRRTGFDTEAFF
. TRBJ1-6 . TRBV11-2 TGTGCCAGCAGCTTACACCCGATGGACAGCTCCTATAATTCACCCCTCCACTTT CASSLHPMDSSYNSPLHF
. TRBJ1-5 . TRBV6-1 TGTGCCAGCAGTGACGGGGGAATTAATCAGCCCCAGCATTTT CASSDGGINQPQHF
. TRBJ1-1 . TRBV3-1/TRBV3-2 TGTGCCAGCAGTAGGAACACTGAAGCTTTCTTT CASSRNTEAFF
. TRBJ2-3 . TRBV9 TGTGCCAGCAGCGGCAGGGGGGACAGCCCTACCACAGATACGCAGTATTTT CASSGRGDSPTTDTQYF
. TRBJ1-1 few TRBV25-1 TGTGCCAGCAGTTGGGACATGGGGACTGAAGCTTTCTTT CASSWDMGTEAFF
TRBD1 TRBJ1-1 . TRBV10-3 TGTGCCATCAGTGAGTCGGGGACAGGGTCCACTGAAGCTTTCTTT CAISESGTGSTEAFF
. TRBJ1-5 . TRBV7-9 TGTGCCAGCAGCTTTTCAGGAAACAATCAGCCCCAGCATTTT CASSFSGNNQPQHF
TRBD1 TRBJ1-3 . TRBV2 TGTGCCAGCAGTGAACGGACAGGTCTCGGAAACACCATATATTTT CASSERTGLGNTIYF
. TRBJ1-2 . TRBV19 TGTGCCAGTAGTATTCGGTTATATGGCTACACCTTC CASSIRLYGYTF
. TRBJ2-3 . TRBV3-1/TRBV3-2 TGTGCCAGCAGCCAAGTCGGGTCTAGTACGGATACGCAGTATTTT CASSQVGSSTDTQYF
. TRBJ1-3 once TRBV6-5 TGTGCCAGCAGTTACGGAGATTCAAAGGGAAACACCATATATTTT CASSYGDSKGNTIYF
. TRBJ1-1 . TRBV19 TGTGCCAGTGGGGTGGCACAGGGAACTGAAGCTTTCTTT CASGVAQGTEAFF
TRBD1 TRBJ1-4 . TRBV14 TGTGCCAGCAGCCGCAGACAGGGGACTAATGAAAAACTGTTTTTT CASSRRQGTNEKLFF
. TRBJ1-5 . TRBV20-1 TGCAGTGCTAGTCGCGGCAATCAGCCCCAGCATTTT CSASRGNQPQHF
. TRBJ2-1 . TRBV9 TGTGCCAGCAGCTCTAGAGGCGACTCTTCCTACAATGAGCAGTTCTTC CASSSRGDSSYNEQFF
TRBD2 TRBJ2-6 . TRBV7-2 TGTGCCAGCAGCTTAGGACTAGCGGGAGTTACTGGGGCCAACGTCCTGACTTTC CASSLGLAGVTGANVLTF
. TRBJ2-2 few TRBV19 TGTGCCAGTAGTACTAGCTCATACACCGGGGAGCTGTTTTTT CASSTSSYTGELFF
. TRBJ1-1 . TRBV19 TGTGCCAGTAGTATACCGGGAGGATTCACTGAAGCTTTCTTT CASSIPGGFTEAFF
TRBD1 TRBJ2-2 . TRBV5-1 TGCGCCAGCAGCTCGACAGGGGAAAACACCGGGGAGCTGTTTTTT CASSSTGENTGELFF
. TRBJ2-7 . TRBV9 TGTGCCAGCAGCCCTTCCCCCGGGAAAGCGGGCTACGAGCAGTACTTC CASSPSPGKAGYEQYF
. TRBJ1-5 . TRBV9 TGTGCCAGCAGCGTTCTGGGGGGAAGTCAGCCCCAGCATTTT CASSVLGGSQPQHF